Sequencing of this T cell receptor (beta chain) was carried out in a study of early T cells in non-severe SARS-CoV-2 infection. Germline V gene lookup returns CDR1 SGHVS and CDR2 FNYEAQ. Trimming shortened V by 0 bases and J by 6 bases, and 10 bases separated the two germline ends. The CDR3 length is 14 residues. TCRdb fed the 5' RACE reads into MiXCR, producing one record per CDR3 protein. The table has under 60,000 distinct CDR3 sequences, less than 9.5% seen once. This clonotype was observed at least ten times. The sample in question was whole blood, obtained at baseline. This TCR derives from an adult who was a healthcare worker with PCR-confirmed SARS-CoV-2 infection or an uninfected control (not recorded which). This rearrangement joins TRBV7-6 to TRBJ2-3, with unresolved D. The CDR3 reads CASSLAPSADTQYF. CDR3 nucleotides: TGTGCCAGCAGCTTAGCGCCGTCAGCGGATACGCAGTATTTT.